This T cell receptor beta chain was captured by sequencing in a study of T cell changes during pregnancy in multiple sclerosis (dated by TCRdb to between 2017 and 2020). Study-wide context: Changes in the T cell repertoire over the course of pregnancy were examined in this study in women with multiple sclerosis.

Concerning this clone itself: Its binding antigen is unknown. No qualities accompany the bases; no much larger clone lies one base away.

V loses 2 bases, J loses 8 bases, and the germline ends lie 16 bases apart. CDR1 and CDR2, per the germline V gene, are MNHEY and SVGAGI. The CDR3 contains 15 residues, cysteine and phenylalanine counted. Only CDR3 DNA remains: 45 bases, in frame from the first base. Receptors were amplified or captured by the immunoSEQ multiplex PCR assay. TCRdb took over this immuneACCESS table, retaining in-frame rearrangements with V and J assigned. Such tables are incomplete; in checked studies, under half of the missing clones stem from an unresolved V gene, and the remainder is unexplained. The sample contains about 38,000 clones, roughly nine tenths of them found a single time. The biggest ten clones account for approximately 6.1% of the sample.

The sample was CD8+ T cells from peripheral blood mononuclear cells, taken in the second trimester of pregnancy. This chain joins TRBV6-5 to TRBJ2-1; TRBD1 is a possible D gene, resting on 6 matching bases. The origin of this receptor is a female donor with multiple sclerosis, enrolled in a pregnancy study. The nucleotide sequence is TGTGCCAGCAGTTACGATGGGGGCGCGGTCTATGAGCAGTTCTTC. The translation is CASSYDGGAVYEQFF.